One and the same sample provided the 7 T cell receptor beta chains below, sequenced in a study of OX40 agonist ivuxolimab in advanced cancers. Using immunoSEQ multiplex PCR, the repertoire was profiled, and TCRdb retains in-frame clones only, with some absent. The top ten hold roughly 29% of the sample, which has 30,000 or so clones, approximately 86% seen once. The specimen was CD4+ or CD8+ T cells sorted from blood, collected in a trial of the OX40 agonist ivuxolimab. The receptors were sampled from an adult with an advanced solid tumor such as melanoma, head and neck, liver or kidney cancer.

The chain has TRBV29-1 and TRBJ2-7, with D possibly matching TRBD2 (5 bases). CDR3 length: 12 residues. V was shortened by 4 bases and J by 4 bases, with 11 bases between the two germline ends. From germline, CDR1 is SQVTM and CDR2 ANQGSEA. The CDR3 DNA reads TGCAGCGTTGGCAGCGGAAGGTACGAGCAGTACTTC. Residues: CSVGSGRYEQYF.

The CDR3 bases are TGTGCCAGCAGGGTAACAGGGGGCCAAAGTGAAGCTTTCTTT. Translated, it gives CASRVTGGQSEAFF. The chain links TRBV27 to TRBJ1-1, with 9 bases aligning to TRBD1. The CDR3 contains 14 residues. The junction had 9 bases not matched to a gene; V was cut back by 6 bases and J by 7 bases. Looked up from germline, CDR1 is MNHEY and CDR2 is SMNVEV (reference sequence).

The rearrangement joins TRBV10-2 to TRBJ2-5, with D unclear. The CDR3 runs 14 residues. CDR1 is WSHSY, CDR2 SAAADI, per germline. The V and J ends lost 0 bases and 5 bases respectively, with 10 bases between them. CDR3 DNA sequence: TGCGCCAGCAGTGAGTCGGGTAGCTCGGAGACCCAGTACTTC. Translation: CASSESGSSETQYF.

V usage is TRBV4-3 and J usage is TRBJ1-2, with 7 bases identical to TRBD1. The CDR3 is made up of 15 amino acids. From germline, CDR1 is LGHNA and CDR2 YSLEER. J lost 6 bases, V lost 4 bases, and 11 bases had no gene match. CDR3 sequence reads: CASSPFRGAGNGYTF. The CDR3 nucleotides are TGCGCCAGCAGCCCATTCAGGGGGGCCGGCAATGGCTACACCTTC.

V usage is TRBV6-5 and J usage is TRBJ1-1; weak D call: TRBD1 (5 bases). The CDR3 has 12 amino acids. The V gene lost 2 bases and the J gene lost 11 bases, with 12 bases spanning the gap. Germline-derived CDR1 and CDR2 are MNHEY and SVGAGI. CDR3 sequence reads: CASSYQGLRAFF. The CDR3 DNA follows: TGTGCCAGCAGTTACCAGGGATTGCGTGCTTTCTTT.

This chain uses TRBV5-4 with TRBJ1-6; D possibly corresponds to TRBD1 (5 bases). Germline-derived CDR1 and CDR2 are SGHNT and YYREEE (reference sequence). This CDR3 has 16 amino acids. V shed 4 bases and J shed 7 bases, with 18 bases lying between them. The CDR3, as DNA: TGTGCCAGCAGCCAAGTCCCGGGACTAGAGAATTCACCCCTCCACTTT. It translates to CASSQVPGLENSPLHF.

The chain links TRBV5-1 to TRBJ2-7; TRBD2 is a possible D gene (5 bases). Trimming stripped 4 bases from V and 4 bases from J, with 15 bases between. The germline V gene has CDR1 SGHRS and CDR2 YFSETQ. The CDR3 covers 14 residues. The DNA of the CDR3 is TGCGCCAGCAGCCAAAACACCGGGGTATACGAGCAGTACTTC. Translating gives CASSQNTGVYEQYF.